The 20 T cell receptor beta chains listed next were all sequenced from one sample in a study of Graves' ophthalmopathy and Graves' hyperthyroidism. RNA transcripts were the source from which TCR beta CDR3 regions were amplified. A first-round RT-PCR used HTBI primers, followed by a second-round multiplex PCR. In TCRdb, the multiplex PCR reads were re-called with MiXCR into one record per CDR3 protein. This table holds roughly 220,000 distinct CDR3 sequences, around 45% found once. The sample consisted of peripheral blood. Source of these receptors: an adult man with Graves' ophthalmopathy.

This chain connects TRBV29-1 to TRBJ1-1, with 7 nucleotides matching TRBD1. The CDR3 has 13 amino acids. V was clipped by 4 bases and J by 1 base; unmatched bases: 3. The germline gives CDR1 SQVTM, CDR2 ANQGSEA. The CDR3 sequence: CSVVGQPNTEAFF. The CDR3 DNA reads as TGCAGCGTTGTGGGACAGCCGAACACTGAAGCTTTCTTT.

As concerns this clonotype: This may be a read error: a much more frequent sequence differs by one nucleotide. The chain employs TRBV10-3 and TRBJ2-7; D is perhaps TRBD1 (6 bases). V was trimmed by 5 bases and J by 9 bases, leaving 11 bases between them. The CDR3 loop spans 11 amino acids. Per the germline V gene, CDR1 is ENHRY and CDR2 is SYGVKD. This chain's CDR3 is CAISTIRGQYF. The CDR3 DNA sequence: TGTGCCATCAGTACTATCAGGGGGCAGTACTTC.

The gene calls are TRBV29-1 and TRBJ2-2; TRBD1 aligns across 11 bases. Trimming cost V 5 bases and J 5 bases; bases outside gene matches: 4. This CDR3 has 14 amino acids. Germline values: CDR1 SQVTM, CDR2 ANQGSEA. CDR3 DNA sequence: TGCAGCGTTCACGGGACAGGGGGAACCGGGGAGCTGTTTTTT. It encodes CSVHGTGGTGELFF.

This clonotype has ten or more counts. The rearrangement joins TRBV20-1 to TRBJ1-4; D call uncertain. Looked up from germline, CDR1 is DFQATT and CDR2 is SNEGSKA (reference sequence). Trimming stripped 3 bases from V and 5 bases from J, with 10 bases between. This CDR3 comprises 13 residues. The chain's CDR3 is CSASPGSNEKLFF. As DNA, the CDR3 is TGCAGTGCTAGCCCAGGTTCCAATGAAAAACTGTTTTTT.

This clonotype showed up just a few times. The chain has TRBV18 and TRBJ2-7; tentative D call: TRBD2 (5 bases). The CDR3 has 12 residues. CDR1 KGHSH and CDR2 LQKENI come from the germline V gene. V was clipped by 6 bases and J by 5 bases, with 11 bases between them. The CDR3 coding sequence is TGTGCCAGCTCCCGATCCGGGGACGAGCAGTACTTC. The encoded protein is CASSRSGDEQYF.

The chain is built from TRBV7-9 and TRBJ2-7; D might be TRBD2 (7 bases). CDR3 length equals 16 residues. Germline V lookup: CDR1 SEHNR, CDR2 FQNEAQ (reference sequence). V lost 5 bases and J lost 0, with 17 bases in between. The chain's CDR3 is CASSRQQGGHSYEQYF. CDR3 DNA: TGTGCCAGCAGCCGCCAACAGGGAGGGCACTCCTACGAGCAGTACTTC.

V is TRBV24-1 and J is TRBJ2-5; 7 bases fit TRBD1. Germline assignment: CDR1 KGHDR and CDR2 SFDVKD. V gave up 5 bases and J gave up 2 bases; unmatched junction bases: 7. This CDR3 has 15 amino acids. The chain's CDR3 is CATSAEGAPQETQYF. For the CDR3, the DNA is TGTGCCACCAGTGCCGAGGGGGCACCTCAAGAGACCCAGTACTTC.

CDR3 DNA: TGCGCCAGCAGCGCCGCCAGGGTAAGGAGGTTCCAAGAGACCCAGTACTTC. It codes for CASSAARVRRFQETQYF. This rearrangement joins TRBV5-1 to TRBJ2-5; D is perhaps TRBD1 or TRBD2 (5 bases each). Between the trimmed V and J ends, which lost 4 bases and 1 base, there was a span of 20 bases. Germline CDR1 reads SGHRS; CDR2 reads YFSETQ. The CDR3 has 17 amino acids.

The rearrangement links TRBV5-5 to TRBJ1-1, with a weak D call TRBD1 (6 bases). CDR1 is SGHKS, CDR2 YYEKEE, per germline (reference sequence). This CDR3 has 16 amino acids. Trimming removed 4 bases at V and 4 bases at J, with 20 bases between. CDR3 protein: CASSPWGGGRSTEAFF. The CDR3 region has the DNA TGTGCCAGCAGCCCATGGGGAGGGGGAAGAAGCACTGAAGCTTTCTTT.

This clonotype was recorded a few times. The chain links TRBV6-9 to TRBJ1-5, with 7 bases matching TRBD1. This CDR3 contains 17 residues. J was trimmed by 1 base and V by 9 bases; bases with no gene match: 15. The germline CDR1 and CDR2 sequences are MNHGY and SVAAGI. CDR3 sequence (DNA): TGTGCCAGTACGAAACAGGGGCTAACCCTCAGCAATCAGCCCCAGCATTTT. Its translation: CASTKQGLTLSNQPQHF.

The J gene is TRBJ1-2, the V gene TRBV5-6; 8 bases map to TRBD1. Germline V lookup: CDR1 SGHDT, CDR2 YYEEEE. V was clipped by 2 bases and J by 7 bases; unmatched bases: 10. The CDR3 covers 15 residues. The CDR3 DNA reads as TGTGCCAGCAGCTTAGGACAGGGCCTTCGGGTTGGCTACACCTTC. Translation: CASSLGQGLRVGYTF.

This clonotype has more than one count but fewer than ten. The chain carries TRBV29-1 and TRBJ1-2, with D tentatively TRBD1 (6 bases). The CDR3 sequence is 17 residues long. The germline CDR1 and CDR2 sequences are SQVTM and ANQGSEA. V gave up 1 base and J gave up 0 bases, with 18 bases separating them. CDR3 sequence reads: CSVEGRDKGRPNYGYTF. CDR3 DNA sequence: TGCAGCGTTGAAGGCCGGGACAAGGGACGCCCTAACTATGGCTACACCTTC.

DNA for the CDR3: TGTGCCAGCAGCTTGAGACAGGGGGGTCGGTATGGCTACACCTTC. This encodes CASSLRQGGRYGYTF. This sequence joins TRBV7-2 and TRBJ1-2, with 9 positions matching TRBD1. Germline V gene sequence: CDR1 SGHTA, CDR2 FQGNSA. There are 15 residues in the CDR3. J gave up 5 bases and V 3 bases, and 7 bases lay outside the gene matches.

The chain employs TRBV7-6 and TRBJ2-7; 11 nucleotides align to TRBD2. Germline CDR1 SGHVS, CDR2 FNYEAQ. The CDR3 runs to 17 residues. V shed 1 base and J 3 bases; nucleotides not matched to a gene: 8. The CDR3 DNA follows: TGTGCCAGCAGCTTAGTAGTCTTAGCGGGAGGGGACTACGAGCAGTACTTC. Protein product: CASSLVVLAGGDYEQYF.

The chain couples TRBV11-2 to TRBJ2-6, with D tentatively TRBD1 or TRBD2 (6 bases each). V was pared by 1 base and J by 1 base, with 11 bases between. Germline lookup yields CDR1 SGHAT and CDR2 FQNNGV. The CDR3 contains 17 residues. The DNA of the CDR3 is TGTGCCAGCAGCTTAGGCCTAGGGGGGTCTGGGGCCAACGTCCTGACTTTC. As protein: CASSLGLGGSGANVLTF.

This clonotype came up many times. The gene calls are TRBV10-3 and TRBJ1-4, with D hard to call. Trimming removed 0 bases at V and 2 bases at J, with 10 bases between. CDR1 ENHRY and CDR2 SYGVKD come from the germline V gene. The CDR3 has 16 residues. CDR3 sequence: CAISESGPGTNEKLFF. DNA of the CDR3: TGTGCCATCAGTGAGTCTGGACCTGGGACTAATGAAAAACTGTTTTTT.

In this sample, this clonotype turned up a few times. The chain uses TRBV7-9 and TRBJ2-7; 7 bases are shared with TRBD1. CDR1 SEHNR and CDR2 FQNEAQ come from the germline V gene (reference sequence). Unmatched junction bases numbered 9, after V lost 1 base and J lost 3 bases. The length of the CDR3 is 16 residues. The CDR3 here is CASSLDIDRDYYEQYF. CDR3 nucleotide sequence: TGTGCCAGCAGCTTAGACATCGACAGGGATTACTACGAGCAGTACTTC.

This clonotype was found a few times. V usage is TRBV5-4 and J usage is TRBJ2-7; D not certain. The CDR3 is made up of 15 amino acids. Trimming removed 1 base at V and 0 bases at J, with 11 bases between. CDR1 is SGHNT, CDR2 YYREEE, per germline (reference sequence). CDR3 nucleotides: TGTGCCAGCAGCTTGTCTTTGGACCACTCCTACGAGCAGTACTTC. Translating it yields CASSLSLDHSYEQYF.

This clonotype was picked up a small number of times. V and J are TRBV9 and TRBJ2-2; tentative D call: TRBD1 (6 bases). V lost 4 bases, J lost 5 bases, and 9 bases lay in between. The germline V gene has CDR1 SGDLS and CDR2 YYNGEE. The CDR3 runs to 13 residues. In nucleotides, the CDR3 is TGTGCCAGCAGCTTGACAGGAACCGGGGAGCTGTTTTTT. Residues: CASSLTGTGELFF.

The chain carries TRBV10-3 and TRBJ1-6; no definite D call. V was clipped by 6 bases and J by 7 bases, with 10 bases between them. The CDR3 runs to 13 residues. The germline V gene encodes CDR1 ENHRY and CDR2 SYGVKD. The CDR3 DNA reads as TGTGCCATCAGAGCAGGCCTCAATTCACCCCTCCACTTT. It encodes CAIRAGLNSPLHF.